The 23 T cell receptor beta chains given below trace back to one sample, sequenced in a study of cytomegalovirus exposure and HLA in healthy donors. Researchers ran the PCR with 60 Vbeta and 13 Jbeta primers. Profiled with immunoSEQ multiplex PCR; TCRdb holds only in-frame clones, not every one. This table has about 150,000 clones, less than 80% appearing once. Sequenced sample: PBMCs. These receptors were obtained from a man in his forties or fifties in good health and CMV-seropositive.

The chain has TRBV4-1 and TRBJ1-6; no reliable D call. The germline V and J ends were trimmed by 2 bases and 10 bases, with 9 bases remaining between them. Germline values: CDR1 MGHRA, CDR2 YSYEKL. CDR3 length equals 13 residues. CDR3 sequence: CASSQPIRSPLHF. In nucleotides, the CDR3 is TGCGCCAGCAGCCAACCCATCAGGTCACCCCTCCACTTT.

For the CDR3, the DNA is TGTGCCAGCTCATCACAGGGGGCCGGTGAAAAACTGTTTTTT. As protein: CASSSQGAGEKLFF. The chain is built from TRBV18 and TRBJ1-4; TRBD1 aligns across 9 bases. Germline V lookup: CDR1 KGHSH, CDR2 LQKENI. The CDR3 runs to 14 residues. The V and J ends lost 5 bases and 7 bases, in that order; junction bases with no gene match: 5.

This chain connects TRBV6-4 to TRBJ2-1; 12 positions match TRBD2. After removal of 5 bases from V and 7 bases from J, the junction contained 12 bases not matched to a gene. This CDR3 spans 17 amino acids. Germline V gene sequence: CDR1 MRHNA, CDR2 SNTAGT. The chain's CDR3 is CASSPGASGRDWNEQFF. CDR3 coding DNA: TGTGCCAGCAGTCCTGGGGCTAGCGGGAGGGATTGGAATGAGCAGTTCTTC.

V gene TRBV6-4 combines with J gene TRBJ2-1; possible D gene TRBD2, 5 bases. Trimming left V 2 bases short and J 2 bases short, with 7 bases between. Germline lookup yields CDR1 MRHNA and CDR2 SNTAGT. The CDR3 has 14 residues. CDR3 protein: CASSDDYPYNEQFF. For the CDR3, the DNA is TGTGCCAGCAGTGACGACTACCCCTACAATGAGCAGTTCTTC.

Only a few counts were recorded for this clone. This chain connects TRBV29-1 to TRBJ2-6; D gene uncertain. CDR1 and CDR2 (germline): SQVTM, ANQGSEA. Trimming removed 6 bases from V and 0 bases from J, with 6 bases in between. The CDR3 has 13 amino acids. CDR3 nucleotide sequence: TGCAGCGTGGCCCTCTCTGGGGCCAACGTCCTGACTTTC. Amino acids: CSVALSGANVLTF.

The chain is built from TRBV29-1 and TRBJ2-1; 8 bases line up with TRBD2. CDR3 length: 14 residues. J was trimmed by 3 bases and V by 5 bases; bases with no gene match: 6. Germline loops: CDR1 SQVTM, CDR2 ANQGSEA. CDR3 nucleotide sequence: TGCAGCGTTTCTCCGACTAGCGACTACAATGAGCAGTTCTTC. This translates into CSVSPTSDYNEQFF.

In this sample, this clone turned up once. The J gene is TRBJ2-7, the V gene TRBV10-1; the match to TRBD2 covers 8 bases. This CDR3 spans 14 amino acids. Germline loops: CDR1 WNHNN, CDR2 SYGVQD (reference sequence). V lost 10 bases, J lost 2 bases, and 10 bases stayed unmatched. This CDR3 is CAKLGTSPTYEQYF. The CDR3 coding sequence is TGCGCCAAGTTGGGGACTAGTCCTACCTACGAGCAGTACTTC.

Only a few counts were recorded for this clone. The gene calls are TRBV19 and TRBJ1-1, with D maybe TRBD1 (5 bases). The germline V and J ends were trimmed by 7 bases and 2 bases, with 20 bases remaining between them. Looked up from germline, CDR1 is LNHDA and CDR2 is SQIVND (reference sequence). The CDR3 totals 16 residues. Here the CDR3 DNA reads TGTGCCAGTAAAGAAGGGGTCTTGTTGCATAACACTGAAGCTTTCTTT. Encoded protein: CASKEGVLLHNTEAFF.

Here the CDR3 reads CASSVETGYGYTF. The CDR3 DNA sequence: TGTGCCAGCAGCGTAGAGACTGGCTATGGCTACACCTTC. This sequence joins TRBV9 and TRBJ1-2; D gene uncertain. Between the trimmed V and J ends, which lost 0 bases and 4 bases, there was a span of 7 bases. CDR1 SGDLS and CDR2 YYNGEE come from the germline V gene. CDR3 size: 13 residues.

V gene TRBV30 combines with J gene TRBJ2-7, with D maybe TRBD2 (6 bases). The CDR3 contains 15 residues. Germline V lookup: CDR1 GTSNPN, CDR2 SVGIG (reference sequence). Trimming shortened V by 3 bases and J by 2 bases, and 17 bases separated the two germline ends. CDR3 sequence (DNA): TGTGCCTGGAGGCTACCGGGACTTCGGACCTACGAGCAGTACTTC. Residues: CAWRLPGLRTYEQYF.

The CDR3 sequence is CASSSREAYEQYF. The CDR3 coding sequence is TGCGCCAGCAGCTCCAGGGAGGCCTACGAGCAGTACTTC. V gene TRBV5-1 combines with J gene TRBJ2-7; D perhaps matches TRBD2 (6 bases). The CDR3 sequence is 13 residues long. V lost 3 bases and J 2 bases, leaving 9 bases between the germline ends. Per germline, CDR1 SGHRS and CDR2 YFSETQ.

The J gene is TRBJ1-3, the V gene TRBV18; perhaps TRBD1 as D (5 bases). There are 15 residues in the CDR3. Per the germline V gene, CDR1 is KGHSH and CDR2 is LQKENI. V was cut by 6 bases and J by 0 bases, with 12 bases left in between. CDR3 sequence reads: CASSPYQGSGNTIYF. The CDR3, as DNA: TGTGCCAGCTCGCCATATCAGGGCTCTGGAAACACCATATATTTT.

The V and J genes are TRBV7-6 and TRBJ1-5, with D unclear. Trimming shortened V by 5 bases and J by 5 bases, and 16 bases separated the two germline ends. The CDR3 loop spans 15 amino acids. The germline CDR1 and CDR2 sequences are SGHVS and FNYEAQ. The DNA of the CDR3 is TGTGCCAGCAGCGCTTGGACTGAGGTGGATCAGCCCCAGCATTTT. Residues: CASSAWTEVDQPQHF.

The rearrangement joins TRBV9 to TRBJ2-7; TRBD2 matches at 7 bases. The J segment lost 0 bases and the V segment lost 3 bases, leaving 3 bases of the junction unmatched. This CDR3 contains 14 residues. Germline V lookup: CDR1 SGDLS, CDR2 YYNGEE. The CDR3 here is CASSARDYSYEQYF. The CDR3 nucleotides read TGTGCCAGCAGCGCGCGGGACTACTCCTACGAGCAGTACTTC.

This chain connects TRBV7-2 to TRBJ2-5; TRBD1 agrees at 7 bases. V gave up 4 bases and J gave up 5 bases; unmatched junction bases: 4. Germline loops: CDR1 SGHTA, CDR2 FQGNSA. The CDR3 loop spans 13 amino acids. The CDR3 protein is CASSSGQRETQYF. CDR3 DNA: TGTGCCAGCAGCTCGGGACAGAGGGAGACCCAGTACTTC.

This clone was picked up one time. The chain joins TRBV30 to TRBJ1-1; unclear D gene. Germline V CDR1 and CDR2: GTSNPN, SVGIG (reference sequence). Between the trimmed V and J ends, which lost 2 bases and 0 bases, there was a span of 10 bases. The CDR3 is made up of 14 amino acids. CDR3 nucleotide sequence: TGTGCCTGGAGTAAGCGACGGGTGAACACTGAAGCTTTCTTT. This encodes CAWSKRRVNTEAFF.

The chain carries TRBV5-4 and TRBJ1-2; D might be TRBD1 (5 bases). This CDR3 has 13 amino acids. V was pared by 0 bases and J by 3 bases, with 6 bases between. Germline loops: CDR1 SGHNT, CDR2 YYREEE (reference sequence). The CDR3 DNA follows: TGTGCCAGCAGCTTGGAGACAGACTATGGCTACACCTTC. This translates into CASSLETDYGYTF.

The chain combines TRBV19 with TRBJ2-5, with 9 nucleotides matching TRBD2. The junction had 7 bases not matched to a gene; V was cut back by 3 bases and J by 5 bases. The CDR3 spans 15 residues. Looked up from germline, CDR1 is LNHDA and CDR2 is SQIVND (reference sequence). DNA for the CDR3: TGTGCCAGTAGTATCGCGGTAGCGGGAGAGGAGACCCAGTACTTC. Protein sequence: CASSIAVAGEETQYF. The full variable domain, completed using reference TRBV19 and TRBJ2-5, is DGGITQSPKYLFRKEGQNVTLSCEQNLNHDAMYWYRQDPGQGLRLIYYSQIVNDFQKGDIAEGYSVSREKKESFPLTVTSAQKNPTAFYLCASSIAVAGEETQYFGPGTRLLVL.

The CDR3 loop is CASSPGQSEQYF. The DNA of the CDR3 is TGTGCCAGTAGTCCGGGACAGAGCGAGCAGTACTTC. V usage is TRBV19 and J usage is TRBJ2-7; 7 bases are shared with TRBD1. There are 12 residues in the CDR3. The J segment lost 6 bases and the V segment lost 5 bases, leaving 4 bases of the junction unmatched. CDR1 is LNHDA, CDR2 SQIVND, per germline (reference sequence).

This chain connects TRBV19 to TRBJ2-5, with D uncertain. This CDR3 region has 14 residues. Germline CDR1 LNHDA, CDR2 SQIVND (reference sequence). Deletions cut 7 bases from V and 5 bases from J, with 17 bases between. CDR3 sequence: CASTPVAGGETQYF. CDR3 DNA sequence: TGTGCCAGTACCCCGGTCGCAGGTGGGGAGACCCAGTACTTC.

J is TRBJ1-1 and V is TRBV27; no clear D gene. Germline V CDR1 and CDR2: MNHEY, SMNVEV (reference sequence). V lost 7 bases, J lost 2 bases, and 11 bases lay in between. The CDR3 is 13 residues long. CDR3 bases: TGTGCCAGCATAAGCGAGGGTAACACTGAAGCTTTCTTT. Amino acids: CASISEGNTEAFF.

This sequence joins TRBV5-4 and TRBJ2-5, with 7 bases lining up with TRBD2. Germline V CDR1 and CDR2: SGHNT, YYREEE (reference sequence). This CDR3 region has 13 residues. Trimming cost V 1 base and J 4 bases; bases outside gene matches: 1. This CDR3 reads CASSLPGGETQYF. Written as DNA, the CDR3 is TGTGCCAGCAGCTTGCCGGGAGGAGAGACCCAGTACTTC.

The chain carries TRBV5-1 and TRBJ2-1; D call uncertain. The CDR3 runs 15 residues. With 0 bases removed from V and 0 bases from J, the gap between germline ends came to 7 bases. Germline V gene sequence: CDR1 SGHRS, CDR2 YFSETQ. The CDR3 region is CASSLELNSYNEQFF. As DNA, the CDR3 is TGCGCCAGCAGCTTGGAGCTAAACTCCTACAATGAGCAGTTCTTC.